This TCR beta chain was recovered during a study of graft-versus-host responses after intestinal transplantation. Study summary: Transplantation in recipients was multivisceral, liver-intestinal, or isolated intestinal. Recipients across the board were started on anti-thymocyte globulin induction, then kept on tacrolimus and steroids for around three years.

Responders (about 200,000, CFSE-labeled) were co-plated with about 200,000 irradiated, violet-dye-labeled stimulators. CD4 and CD8 responders that proliferated in the reaction were FACS-sorted. Profiling relied on immunoSEQ multiplex PCR, and the TCRdb table lists in-frame clones only, not all of them. The profile shows tens of thousands of clones, over 35% of them singletons. The CDR3 covers 16 residues. This clone has just a few counts. This receptor was taken from a human patient who was an organ donor for intestinal transplantation. V gene TRBV21-1 combines with J gene TRBJ2-1; the table's D gene call, TRBD1, was not cross checked with the DNA. TRBV21-1 constitutes a pseudogene. The sequencing here drew on alloreactive CD8+ T cells from a mixed lymphocyte reaction culture, taken before transplantation. Noted subset: CFSE-low proliferating T cells sorted from approximately six-day pre-transplant mixed lymphocyte reaction (GvH or HvG direction). CDR3 loop: CASSKIGTGSYNEQFF. The CDR3, as DNA: TGTGCCAGCAGCAAAATCGGGACAGGCTCCTACAATGAGCAGTTCTTC.